Listed below are T cell receptor beta chains from one sample, sequenced in a study of T cells after yellow fever vaccination. TCRdb analysed the 5' RACE reads with MiXCR anew, one entry per CDR3 protein. The data show around 340,000 distinct CDR3 sequences, with more than 8.5% seen just once and under 20% held by the top ten. This specimen consisted of PBMCs, obtained on the day of the first yellow fever vaccination. The receptors shown here come from a young man who received the YFV17D yellow fever vaccine. The CDR3 runs from the conserved cysteine through the conserved F or W.

v_gene: TRBV6-5
j_gene: TRBJ2-3
len: 15
CDR3aa: CASGWGTGPTDTQYF

v_gene: TRBV5-1
j_gene: TRBJ1-1
len: 14
CDR3aa: CASSRRGWNTEAFF

v_gene: TRBV20-1
j_gene: TRBJ2-5
len: 13
CDR3aa: CSAKWTGGETQYF

v_gene: TRBV7-9
j_gene: TRBJ2-1
len: 16
CDR3aa: CASPSGGAESYNEQFF

v_gene: TRBV7-8
j_gene: TRBJ2-7
len: 16
CDR3aa: CASSYPRGPRRDEQYF

v_gene: TRBV12-3/TRBV12-4
j_gene: TRBJ1-3
len: 17
CDR3aa: CASSLQGLSSSGNTIYF

v_gene: TRBV7-8
j_gene: TRBJ2-3
len: 14
CDR3aa: CASSLATTQDTQYF

v_gene: TRBV7-3
j_gene: TRBJ2-1
len: 18
CDR3aa: CASSLRGLGGGSYNEQFF

v_gene: TRBV7-9
j_gene: TRBJ2-1
len: 12
CDR3aa: CASDPGTYEQFF

v_gene: TRBV4-3
j_gene: TRBJ2-3
len: 17
CDR3aa: CASSHRLAGASPDTQYF

v_gene: TRBV4-2
j_gene: TRBJ2-1
len: 17
CDR3aa: CASSLSQPGLAGVEQFF

v_gene: TRBV15
j_gene: TRBJ1-2
len: 18
CDR3aa: CATSKGPINRGPLEGYTF

v_gene: TRBV20-1
j_gene: TRBJ1-1
len: 14
CDR3aa: CSAPRQGMNTEAFF

v_gene: TRBV7-2
j_gene: TRBJ1-2
len: 15
CDR3aa: CASSLGAVSQGGYTF

v_gene: TRBV28
j_gene: TRBJ2-5
len: 14
CDR3aa: CASSPGGFVETQYF

v_gene: TRBV5-1
j_gene: TRBJ1-4
len: 16
CDR3aa: CASSSRPRGAREKLFF

v_gene: TRBV18
j_gene: TRBJ1-5
len: 16
CDR3aa: CASSPGTGGKLQPQHF

v_gene: TRBV5-1
j_gene: TRBJ2-1
len: 14
CDR3aa: CASSSGRSYNEQFF

v_gene: TRBV28
j_gene: TRBJ1-5
len: 12
CDR3aa: CASSLYKQPQHF

v_gene: TRBV5-1
j_gene: TRBJ2-5
len: 16
CDR3aa: CASSLALAGAQETQYF

v_gene: TRBV4-3
j_gene: TRBJ1-1
len: 15
CDR3aa: CASSSGQGAHTEAFF

v_gene: TRBV20-1
j_gene: TRBJ2-7
len: 15
CDR3aa: CSARERSWPSYEQYF

v_gene: TRBV14
j_gene: TRBJ2-5
len: 19
CDR3aa: CASSQGMRLAGEIQETQYF

v_gene: TRBV4-1
j_gene: TRBJ1-2
len: 14
CDR3aa: CASSQDDRVYGYTF

v_gene: TRBV20-1
j_gene: TRBJ1-2
len: 12
CDR3aa: CSGTGQNYGYTF

v_gene: TRBV14
j_gene: TRBJ2-2
len: 20
CDR3aa: CASSQFIDRGIFANTGELFF

v_gene: TRBV9
j_gene: TRBJ2-3
len: 17
CDR3aa: CASSVPKTGGGTDTQYF

v_gene: TRBV7-2
j_gene: TRBJ2-1
len: 12
CDR3aa: CASSTTYNEQFF

v_gene: TRBV20-1
j_gene: TRBJ2-3
len: 13
CDR3aa: CSAEGGNTDTQYF

v_gene: TRBV6-2/TRBV6-3
j_gene: TRBJ2-3
len: 16
CDR3aa: CASRRRQGAGGDTQYF

v_gene: TRBV12-3/TRBV12-4
j_gene: TRBJ1-6
len: 14
CDR3aa: CASSLAGENSPLHF

v_gene: TRBV7-9
j_gene: TRBJ2-3
len: 10
CDR3aa: CASSFDTQYF